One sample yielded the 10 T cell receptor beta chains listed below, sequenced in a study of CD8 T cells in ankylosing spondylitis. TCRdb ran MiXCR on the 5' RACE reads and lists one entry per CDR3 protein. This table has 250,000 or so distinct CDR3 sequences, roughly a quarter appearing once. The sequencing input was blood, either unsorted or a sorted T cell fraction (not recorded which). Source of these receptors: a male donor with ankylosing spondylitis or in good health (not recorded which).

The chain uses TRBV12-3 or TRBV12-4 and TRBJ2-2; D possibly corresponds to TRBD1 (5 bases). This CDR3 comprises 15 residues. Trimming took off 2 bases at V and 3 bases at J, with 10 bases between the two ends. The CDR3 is CASSLNQGDTGELFF. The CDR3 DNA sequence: TGTGCCAGCAGTTTAAATCAGGGTGACACCGGGGAGCTGTTTTTT.

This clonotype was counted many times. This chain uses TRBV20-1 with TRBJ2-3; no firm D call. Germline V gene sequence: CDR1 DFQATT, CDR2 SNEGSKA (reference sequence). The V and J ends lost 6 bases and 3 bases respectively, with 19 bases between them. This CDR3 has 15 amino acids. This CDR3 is CSAKDGREKTDTQYF. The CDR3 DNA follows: TGCAGTGCCAAGGACGGACGAGAAAAGACAGATACGCAGTATTTT.

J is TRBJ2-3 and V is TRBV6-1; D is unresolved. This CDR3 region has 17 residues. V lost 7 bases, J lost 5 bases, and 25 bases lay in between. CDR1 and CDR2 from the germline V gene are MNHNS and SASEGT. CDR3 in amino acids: CASTRVSTIGLGDTQYF. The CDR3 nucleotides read TGTGCCAGCACCCGTGTGTCTACTATTGGCTTGGGAGATACGCAGTATTTT.

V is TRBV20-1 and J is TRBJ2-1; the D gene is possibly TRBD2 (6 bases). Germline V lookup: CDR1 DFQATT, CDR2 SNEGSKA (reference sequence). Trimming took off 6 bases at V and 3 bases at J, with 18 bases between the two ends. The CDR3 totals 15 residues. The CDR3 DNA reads TGCAGTGCAATGGTCGGGGGTAGCGGCTACAATGAGCAGTTCTTC. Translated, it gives CSAMVGGSGYNEQFF.

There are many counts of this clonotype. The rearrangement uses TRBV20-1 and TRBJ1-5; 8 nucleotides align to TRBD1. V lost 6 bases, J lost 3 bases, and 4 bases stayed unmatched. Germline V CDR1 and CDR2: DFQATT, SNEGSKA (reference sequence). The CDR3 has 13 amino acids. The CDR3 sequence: CSADRGVNQPQHF. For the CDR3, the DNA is TGCAGTGCAGACAGGGGTGTCAATCAGCCCCAGCATTTT.

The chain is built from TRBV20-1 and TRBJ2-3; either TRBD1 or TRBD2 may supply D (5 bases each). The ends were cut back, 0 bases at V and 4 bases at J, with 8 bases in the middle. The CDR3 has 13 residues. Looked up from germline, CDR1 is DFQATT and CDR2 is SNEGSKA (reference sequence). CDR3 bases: TGCAGTGCTAGAGATGAGGGGCCAGATACGCAGTATTTT. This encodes CSARDEGPDTQYF.

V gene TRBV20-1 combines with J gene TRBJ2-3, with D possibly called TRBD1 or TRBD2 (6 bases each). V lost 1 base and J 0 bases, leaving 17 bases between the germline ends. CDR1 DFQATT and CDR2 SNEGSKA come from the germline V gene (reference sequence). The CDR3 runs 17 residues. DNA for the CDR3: TGCAGTGCTAGAGGCGGGACACTGGGGGTTAGCACAGATACGCAGTATTTT. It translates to CSARGGTLGVSTDTQYF.

CDR3 sequence (DNA): TGTGCCAGCAGTCGCACCCCGGGGGAGCTGTTTTTT. Its protein is CASSRTPGELFF. The J gene is TRBJ2-2, the V gene TRBV12-3 or TRBV12-4; D is unresolved. The V end lost 5 bases, the J end lost 8 bases, and 9 bases lay between the germline ends. The CDR3 runs to 12 residues.

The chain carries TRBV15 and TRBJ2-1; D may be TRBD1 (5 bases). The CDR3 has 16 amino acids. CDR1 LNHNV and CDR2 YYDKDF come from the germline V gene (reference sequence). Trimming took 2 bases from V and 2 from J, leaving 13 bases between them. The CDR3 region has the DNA TGTGCCACCAGCAGACCCCAGGCAGGGACCTACAATGAGCAGTTCTTC. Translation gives CATSRPQAGTYNEQFF.

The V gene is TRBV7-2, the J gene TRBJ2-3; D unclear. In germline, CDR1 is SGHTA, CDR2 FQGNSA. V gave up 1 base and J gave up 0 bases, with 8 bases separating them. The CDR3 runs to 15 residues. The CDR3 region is CASSLDGHSTDTQYF. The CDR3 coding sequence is TGTGCCAGCAGCTTAGATGGCCATAGCACAGATACGCAGTATTTT.